A selection of T cell receptor beta chains follows, all from one sample in a study of T-cell reconstitution after alpha-beta-depleted transplantation in children. TCRdb fed the PCR reads into MiXCR, producing one record per CDR3 protein. The data hold around 450,000 distinct CDR3 sequences, with 15% to 20% observed a single time. The sequencing here drew on PBMCs, mostly from graft donor cells, taken 360 days after TCRalphabeta/CD19-depleted stem cell transplant. The receptors were gathered from a boy under two years old who had a stem cell transplant for Wiskott-Aldrich syndrome, so the T cells may come from the graft donor. CDR3s include the opening cysteine and the closing phenylalanine or tryptophan. The D gene is left open where the match is weak. Size is stated for part of the rows, as once, few or many counts, or as a class when the clone is expanded.

v_call: TRBV20-1; clone_size: few; d_call: .; j_call: TRBJ2-7; cdr3_nt: TGCAGTGCTAACCGGGATCCCCCCTACGAGCAGTACTTC; cdr3_aa: CSANRDPPYEQYF
v_call: TRBV7-2; clone_size: .; d_call: TRBD1; j_call: TRBJ2-7; cdr3_nt: TGTGCCAGCAGCTTAGTAGGGACAGGGGTTGTAGAGCAGTACTTC; cdr3_aa: CASSLVGTGVVEQYF
v_call: TRBV30; clone_size: .; d_call: .; j_call: TRBJ2-2; cdr3_nt: TGTGCCTGGAGTACAAACACCGGGGAGCTGTTTTTT; cdr3_aa: CAWSTNTGELFF
v_call: TRBV5-6; clone_size: .; d_call: .; j_call: TRBJ2-7; cdr3_nt: TGTGCCAGCAGTACCGACAGGAGATCCTACGAGCAGTACTTC; cdr3_aa: CASSTDRRSYEQYF
v_call: TRBV6-6; clone_size: .; d_call: .; j_call: TRBJ2-7; cdr3_nt: TGTGCCAGCAGTTACCGGCTTCGGGAGCAGTACTTC; cdr3_aa: CASSYRLREQYF
v_call: TRBV6-1; clone_size: .; d_call: .; j_call: TRBJ2-1; cdr3_nt: TGTGCCAGCACCAACAGGGCCTACAATGAGCAGTTCTTC; cdr3_aa: CASTNRAYNEQFF
v_call: TRBV12-3/TRBV12-4; clone_size: few; d_call: .; j_call: TRBJ1-1; cdr3_nt: TGTGCCAGCAGTTTATTCCGGGGACCCAACACTGAAGCTTTCTTT; cdr3_aa: CASSLFRGPNTEAFF
v_call: TRBV29-1; clone_size: few; d_call: .; j_call: TRBJ2-1; cdr3_nt: TGCAGCGCCAAAGGAGGGGGCCCCTCCTACAATGAGCAGTTCTTC; cdr3_aa: CSAKGGGPSYNEQFF
v_call: TRBV2; clone_size: .; d_call: TRBD2; j_call: TRBJ2-5; cdr3_nt: TGTGCCAGCAGGGACGGACTAGCGGGAGAGACCCAGTACTTC; cdr3_aa: CASRDGLAGETQYF
v_call: TRBV29-1; clone_size: .; d_call: .; j_call: TRBJ2-1; cdr3_nt: TGCAGCGTTGGAGCGGGCAGTTCCTACAATGAGCAGTTCTTC; cdr3_aa: CSVGAGSSYNEQFF
v_call: TRBV20-1; clone_size: few; d_call: TRBD2; j_call: TRBJ2-5; cdr3_nt: TGCAGTGCTAGGACTAGCGGGGACCGTCAAGAGACCCAGTACTTC; cdr3_aa: CSARTSGDRQETQYF
v_call: TRBV7-9; clone_size: few; d_call: TRBD2; j_call: TRBJ2-2; cdr3_nt: TGTGCCAGCAGCCGAGGACTAGCGGGAGATTCGGCCGGGGAGCTGTTTTTT; cdr3_aa: CASSRGLAGDSAGELFF
v_call: TRBV24-1; clone_size: .; d_call: TRBD1; j_call: TRBJ2-1; cdr3_nt: TGTGCCACCAGTGATCCCGGGACAGGGAAAGAAACGCAGTTCTTC; cdr3_aa: CATSDPGTGKETQFF
v_call: TRBV29-1; clone_size: few; d_call: TRBD1; j_call: TRBJ2-7; cdr3_nt: TGCAGCGTTGAAGACAACGGGACAGGGTTATACGAGCAGTACTTC; cdr3_aa: CSVEDNGTGLYEQYF
v_call: TRBV5-1; clone_size: few; d_call: TRBD1; j_call: TRBJ2-1; cdr3_nt: TGCGCCAGCTTTTTATTCCCGGGACAGGGGAACTACAATGAGCAGTTCTTC; cdr3_aa: CASFLFPGQGNYNEQFF
v_call: TRBV29-1; clone_size: .; d_call: TRBD2; j_call: TRBJ2-7; cdr3_nt: TGCAGCGTTGAGGGACTAGGGTCACGCGAGCAGTACTTC; cdr3_aa: CSVEGLGSREQYF
v_call: TRBV12-3/TRBV12-4; clone_size: .; d_call: .; j_call: TRBJ2-3; cdr3_nt: TGTGCCAGCAGTTCCAGCTGGAGGGAAGGCGAGTATTTT; cdr3_aa: CASSSSWREGEYF
v_call: TRBV30; clone_size: .; d_call: .; j_call: TRBJ2-6; cdr3_nt: TGTGCCTGGAGTCTTGATGGGGCCAACGTCCTGACTTTC; cdr3_aa: CAWSLDGANVLTF
v_call: TRBV10-3; clone_size: many; d_call: .; j_call: TRBJ2-7; cdr3_nt: TGTGCCATCAGTGAACTAACCTACGAGCAGTACTTC; cdr3_aa: CAISELTYEQYF
v_call: TRBV15; clone_size: .; d_call: TRBD2; j_call: TRBJ2-1; cdr3_nt: TGTGCCACCAGCAGAGAGCGGGGGGGCCATGAGCAGTTCTTC; cdr3_aa: CATSRERGGHEQFF
v_call: TRBV7-6; clone_size: .; d_call: .; j_call: TRBJ2-1; cdr3_nt: TGTGCCAGCAGCCCACACTTTGGGGATGAGCAGTTCTTC; cdr3_aa: CASSPHFGDEQFF
v_call: TRBV24-1; clone_size: many; d_call: TRBD1; j_call: TRBJ2-1; cdr3_nt: TGTGCCACCAGTGACTGGACAGGGTCCTACAATGAGCAGTTCTTC; cdr3_aa: CATSDWTGSYNEQFF
v_call: TRBV5-1; clone_size: many; d_call: TRBD1; j_call: TRBJ2-1; cdr3_nt: TGCGCCAGCAGCAGAACAGGGGGTTACAATGAGCAGTTCTTC; cdr3_aa: CASSRTGGYNEQFF
v_call: TRBV28; clone_size: .; d_call: TRBD1; j_call: TRBJ2-7; cdr3_nt: TGTGCCAGCAGCCATGGGACAGGGGGCCGTTACGAGCAGTACTTC; cdr3_aa: CASSHGTGGRYEQYF
v_call: TRBV20-1; clone_size: many; d_call: .; j_call: TRBJ2-2; cdr3_nt: TGCAGTGCTAGCCAGGGGGGGACCGGGGAGCTGTTTTTT; cdr3_aa: CSASQGGTGELFF
v_call: TRBV10-3; clone_size: .; d_call: .; j_call: TRBJ2-6; cdr3_nt: TGTGCCATCAGGGGGAGCTCTGGGGCCAACGTCCTGACTTTC; cdr3_aa: CAIRGSSGANVLTF
v_call: TRBV28; clone_size: few; d_call: .; j_call: TRBJ2-7; cdr3_nt: TGTGCCAGCCGTCTAGAGGGGGGCTTAGGCTCCTACGAGCAGTACTTC; cdr3_aa: CASRLEGGLGSYEQYF
v_call: TRBV5-6; clone_size: .; d_call: TRBD1; j_call: TRBJ1-5; cdr3_nt: TGTGCCAGCAGCACGTGGACAGGCTTAGGGCAGCCCCAGCATTTT; cdr3_aa: CASSTWTGLGQPQHF
v_call: TRBV5-1; clone_size: many; d_call: TRBD1; j_call: TRBJ2-7; cdr3_nt: TGCGCCAGCAGCCTAGGACAGGGAAGGAGCTCCTACGAGCAGTACTTC; cdr3_aa: CASSLGQGRSSYEQYF
v_call: TRBV20-1; clone_size: .; d_call: TRBD2; j_call: TRBJ2-1; cdr3_nt: TGCAGTGCTAGTCAAGCGGGAGGACCCAGCTCCTACAATGAGCAGTTCTTC; cdr3_aa: CSASQAGGPSSYNEQFF
v_call: TRBV24-1; clone_size: .; d_call: .; j_call: TRBJ2-1; cdr3_nt: TGTGCCACCAGTGATTTCCAAGGGAGGAGCTCCTACAATGAGCAGTTCTTC; cdr3_aa: CATSDFQGRSSYNEQFF
v_call: TRBV12-3/TRBV12-4; clone_size: .; d_call: TRBD2; j_call: TRBJ2-4; cdr3_nt: TGTGCCAGCAGTTCTCGGGTTAGCGGGAAGAAATTAGCCAAAAACATTCAGTACTTC; cdr3_aa: CASSSRVSGKKLAKNIQYF
v_call: TRBV28; clone_size: .; d_call: .; j_call: TRBJ2-1; cdr3_nt: TGTGCCACCATGGACAGATTCAACCCCTACAATGAGCAGTTCTTC; cdr3_aa: CATMDRFNPYNEQFF
v_call: TRBV12-3/TRBV12-4; clone_size: few; d_call: TRBD1; j_call: TRBJ1-2; cdr3_nt: TGTGCCAGCAGTTTAGGGACAGGGAGGGCTGGCTACACCTTC; cdr3_aa: CASSLGTGRAGYTF
v_call: TRBV4-2; clone_size: .; d_call: .; j_call: TRBJ1-6; cdr3_nt: TGTGCCAGCAGCCTATCGGGACTGACCGATTCACCCCTCCACTTT; cdr3_aa: CASSLSGLTDSPLHF
v_call: TRBV12-3/TRBV12-4; clone_size: many; d_call: TRBD2; j_call: TRBJ2-3; cdr3_nt: TGTGCCAGCGCTAGACTAGCGGGAGATACGCAGTATTTT; cdr3_aa: CASARLAGDTQYF
v_call: TRBV12-3/TRBV12-4; clone_size: .; d_call: .; j_call: TRBJ2-1; cdr3_nt: TGTGCCAGCAGCCGACGGAGACCCCGAGATGAGGGTGAGCAGTTCTTC; cdr3_aa: CASSRRRPRDEGEQFF